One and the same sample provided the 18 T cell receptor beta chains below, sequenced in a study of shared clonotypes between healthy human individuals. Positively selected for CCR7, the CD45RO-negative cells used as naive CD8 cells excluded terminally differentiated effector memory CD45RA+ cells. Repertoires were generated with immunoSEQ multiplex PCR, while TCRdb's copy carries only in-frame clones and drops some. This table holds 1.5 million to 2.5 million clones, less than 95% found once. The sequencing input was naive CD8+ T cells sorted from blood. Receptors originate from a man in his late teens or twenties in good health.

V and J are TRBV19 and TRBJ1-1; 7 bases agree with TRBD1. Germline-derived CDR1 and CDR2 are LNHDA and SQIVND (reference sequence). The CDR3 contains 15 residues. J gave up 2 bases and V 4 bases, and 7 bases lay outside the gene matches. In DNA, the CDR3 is TGTGCCAGTAGTAGGCAGGGGGTGGAAAACACTGAAGCTTTCTTT. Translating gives CASSRQGVENTEAFF.

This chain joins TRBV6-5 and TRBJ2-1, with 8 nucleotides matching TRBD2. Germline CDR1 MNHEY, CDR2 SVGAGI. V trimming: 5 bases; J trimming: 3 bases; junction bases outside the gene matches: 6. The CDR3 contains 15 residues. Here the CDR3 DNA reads TGTGCCAGCAGTCCCTTCGCGGGGGGCTACAATGAGCAGTTCTTC. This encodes CASSPFAGGYNEQFF.

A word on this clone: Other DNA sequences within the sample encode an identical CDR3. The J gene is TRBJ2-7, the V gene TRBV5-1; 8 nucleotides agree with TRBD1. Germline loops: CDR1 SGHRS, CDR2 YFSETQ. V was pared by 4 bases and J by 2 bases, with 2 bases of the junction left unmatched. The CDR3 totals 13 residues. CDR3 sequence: CASSLTGAYEQYF. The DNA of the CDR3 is TGCGCCAGCAGCCTGACAGGGGCCTACGAGCAGTACTTC.

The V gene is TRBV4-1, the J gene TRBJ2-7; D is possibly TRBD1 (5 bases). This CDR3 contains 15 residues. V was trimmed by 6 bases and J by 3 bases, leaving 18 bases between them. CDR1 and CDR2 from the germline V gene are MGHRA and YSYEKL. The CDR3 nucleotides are TGCGCCAGCAGAGAGACAGCCGGAGACCTCTACGAGCAGTACTTC. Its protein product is CASRETAGDLYEQYF.

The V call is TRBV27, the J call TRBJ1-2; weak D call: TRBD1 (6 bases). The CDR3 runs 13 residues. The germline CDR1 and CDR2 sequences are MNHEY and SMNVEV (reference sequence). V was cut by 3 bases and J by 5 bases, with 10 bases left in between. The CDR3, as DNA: TGTGCCAGCAGTTTCGCACAGGGATATGGCTACACCTTC. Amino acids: CASSFAQGYGYTF.

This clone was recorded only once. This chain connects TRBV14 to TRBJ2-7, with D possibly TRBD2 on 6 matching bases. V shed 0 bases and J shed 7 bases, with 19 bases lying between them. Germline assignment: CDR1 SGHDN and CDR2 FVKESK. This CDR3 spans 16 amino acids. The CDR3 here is CASSQDITGEAGEQYF. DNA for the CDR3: TGTGCCAGCAGCCAAGATATAACGGGAGAGGCTGGTGAGCAGTACTTC.

The CDR3 DNA sequence: TGTGCCAGCAGACAGGGGGGGTACCAAGAGACCCAGTACTTC. It yields the protein CASRQGGYQETQYF. This chain joins TRBV25-1 and TRBJ2-5, with D possibly TRBD1 on 8 matching bases. Germline V gene data show CDR1 as MGHDK and CDR2 as SYGVNS. The CDR3 sequence is 14 residues long. V was pared by 6 bases and J by 0 bases, with 11 bases between. The complete variable domain, with remaining parts taken from reference TRBV25-1 and TRBJ2-5, reads EADIYQTPRYLVIGTGKKITLECSQTMGHDKMYWYQQDPGMELHLIHYSYGVNSTEKGDLSSESTVSRIRTEHFPLTLESARPSHTSQYLCASRQGGYQETQYFGPGTRLLVL.

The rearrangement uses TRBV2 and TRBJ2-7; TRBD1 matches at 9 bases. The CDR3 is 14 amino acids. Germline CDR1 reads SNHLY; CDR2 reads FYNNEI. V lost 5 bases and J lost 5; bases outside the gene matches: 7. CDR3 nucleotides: TGTGCCAGCAGTCGGTCGACAGGGGGAAACGAGCAGTACTTC. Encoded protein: CASSRSTGGNEQYF.

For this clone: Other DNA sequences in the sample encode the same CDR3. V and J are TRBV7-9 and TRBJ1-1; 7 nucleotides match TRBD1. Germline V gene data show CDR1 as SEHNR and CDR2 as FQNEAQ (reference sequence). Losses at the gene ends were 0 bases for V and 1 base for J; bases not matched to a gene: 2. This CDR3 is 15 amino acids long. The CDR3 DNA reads TGTGCCAGCAGCTTAGCCTCAGGGGGGAACACTGAAGCTTTCTTT. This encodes CASSLASGGNTEAFF.

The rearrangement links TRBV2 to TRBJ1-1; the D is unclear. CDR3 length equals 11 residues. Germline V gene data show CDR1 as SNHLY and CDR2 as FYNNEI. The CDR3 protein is CAGATNTEAFF. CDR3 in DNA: TGTGCGGGAGCCACGAACACTGAAGCTTTCTTT.

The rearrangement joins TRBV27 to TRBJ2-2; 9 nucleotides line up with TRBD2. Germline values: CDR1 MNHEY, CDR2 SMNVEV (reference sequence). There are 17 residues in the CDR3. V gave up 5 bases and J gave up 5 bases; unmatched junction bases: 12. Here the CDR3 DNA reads TGTGCCAGCAGTCCCCTGGGTAGCGGGAGTGGGACCGGGGAGCTGTTTTTT. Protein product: CASSPLGSGSGTGELFF.

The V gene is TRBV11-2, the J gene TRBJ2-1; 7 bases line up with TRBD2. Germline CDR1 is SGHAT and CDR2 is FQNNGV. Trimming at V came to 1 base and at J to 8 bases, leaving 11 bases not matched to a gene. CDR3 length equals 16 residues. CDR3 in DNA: TGTGCCAGCAGCTTAGGTTCCAGCGGGGTTATCGATGAGCAGTTCTTC. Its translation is CASSLGSSGVIDEQFF.

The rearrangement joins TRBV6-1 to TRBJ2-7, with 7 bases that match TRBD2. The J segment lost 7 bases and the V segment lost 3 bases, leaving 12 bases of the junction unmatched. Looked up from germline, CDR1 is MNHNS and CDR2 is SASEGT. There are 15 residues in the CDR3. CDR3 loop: CASSEAAGEAREQYF. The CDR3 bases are TGTGCCAGCAGTGAGGCCGCGGGGGAAGCGCGGGAGCAGTACTTC.

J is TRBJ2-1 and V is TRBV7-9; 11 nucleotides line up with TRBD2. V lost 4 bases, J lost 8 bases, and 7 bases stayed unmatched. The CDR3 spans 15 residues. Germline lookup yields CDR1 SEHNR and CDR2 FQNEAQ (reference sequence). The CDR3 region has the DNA TGTGCCAGCAGCTCACTAGCGGGGGCGGGGTATGAGCAGTTCTTC. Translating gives CASSSLAGAGYEQFF.

The CDR3 region has the DNA TGTGCCAGCAGTTTTGTGACAGGGGGTATCACTGAAGCTTTCTTT. Translated, it gives CASSFVTGGITEAFF. The V and J genes are TRBV27 and TRBJ1-1; 9 bases match TRBD1. After removal of 3 bases from V and 4 bases from J, the junction contained 6 bases not matched to a gene. This CDR3 has 15 residues. CDR1 is MNHEY and CDR2 is SMNVEV in the germline V gene (reference sequence).

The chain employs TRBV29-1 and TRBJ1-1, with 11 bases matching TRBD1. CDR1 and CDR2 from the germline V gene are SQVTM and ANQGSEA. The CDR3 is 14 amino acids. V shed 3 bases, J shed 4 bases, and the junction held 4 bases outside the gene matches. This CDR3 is CSVDGQGAATEAFF. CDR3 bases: TGCAGCGTTGATGGACAGGGGGCGGCCACTGAAGCTTTCTTT.

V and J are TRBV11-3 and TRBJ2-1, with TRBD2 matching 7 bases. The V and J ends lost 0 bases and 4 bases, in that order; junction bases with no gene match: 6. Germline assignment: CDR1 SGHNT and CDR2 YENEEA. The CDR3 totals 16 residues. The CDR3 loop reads CASSLDLGGSYNEQFF. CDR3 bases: TGTGCCAGCAGCTTAGATCTGGGCGGGAGTTACAATGAGCAGTTCTTC.

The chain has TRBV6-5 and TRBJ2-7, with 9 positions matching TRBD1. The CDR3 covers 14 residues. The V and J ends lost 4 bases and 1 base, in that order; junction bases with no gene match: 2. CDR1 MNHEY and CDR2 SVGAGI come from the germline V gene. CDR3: CASSSGTGSYEQYF. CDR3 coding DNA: TGTGCCAGCAGTTCCGGGACAGGGTCCTACGAGCAGTACTTC.